Sequencing of this T cell receptor beta chain was carried out in a study of blood T cell repertoires in COVID-19. Study in general: COVID-19 samples, acute and convalescent, were from the United States, Italy and Spain. Sample material is recorded as cDNA or gDNA derived from T cells, B-cell-depleted T cells, or PBMCs.

V gave up 3 bases and J gave up 9 bases, with 12 bases separating them. Per the germline V gene, CDR1 is MNHNS and CDR2 is SASEGT. This CDR3 has 12 amino acids. Generated by immunoSEQ multiplex PCR, the TCRdb table keeps only in-frame clones and is missing some. The sample holds about 52,000 clones, over 75% seen once. This TCR derives from a man between 65 and 85 years old with acute or convalescent COVID-19. The sequenced sample was peripheral blood. The chain carries TRBV6-1 and TRBJ2-7, with a possible D match to TRBD2 (5 bases). CDR3 nucleotides: TGTGCCAGCAGTGATTGGACTGCCCGGCAGTACGTC. This gives the protein CASSDWTARQYV.